This is a list of T cell receptor beta chains from one sample in a study of cytomegalovirus exposure and HLA in healthy donors. The repertoire was sequenced with immunoSEQ multiplex PCR; TCRdb's copy has only in-frame clones and lacks some. The table shows roughly 110,000 clones, with 65% to 85% occurring only once. Specimen: PBMCs. Receptors were obtained from a woman between 18 and 30 years old in good health and CMV-seronegative. Both conserved end residues are part of each CDR3. The order of the fields is clone size, J gene, V gene, D gene, CDR3 DNA, CDR3 protein. A D gene is named only where the DNA matches it firmly. Size is stated for part of the rows, as once, few or many counts, or as a class when the clone is expanded.

abundance: NA; j_gene: TRBJ2-7; v_gene: TRBV9; d_gene: NA; CDR3nt: TGTGCCAGCAGCCCTAGGGGGTTATACACGGGGGAGCAGTACTTC; CDR3aa: CASSPRGLYTGEQYF
abundance: NA; j_gene: TRBJ2-2; v_gene: TRBV6-4; d_gene: NA; CDR3nt: TGTGCCAGCAGTGGTTCTAACACCGGGGAGCTGTTTTTT; CDR3aa: CASSGSNTGELFF
abundance: NA; j_gene: TRBJ1-2; v_gene: TRBV7-2; d_gene: NA; CDR3nt: TGTGCCAGCAGCTCCGAGGGCTATGGCTACACCTTC; CDR3aa: CASSSEGYGYTF
abundance: NA; j_gene: TRBJ2-1; v_gene: TRBV5-1; d_gene: TRBD2; CDR3nt: TGCGCCAGCAGCGAGGGACTAGGGCTTTACAATGAGCAGTTCTTC; CDR3aa: CASSEGLGLYNEQFF
abundance: NA; j_gene: TRBJ1-1; v_gene: TRBV6-1; d_gene: TRBD1; CDR3nt: TGTGCCAGCAGTGAATCAGGGGGCGTCACTGAAGCTTTCTTT; CDR3aa: CASSESGGVTEAFF
abundance: NA; j_gene: TRBJ2-2; v_gene: TRBV6-5; d_gene: NA; CDR3nt: TGTGCCAGCACGACAGGTGTGATTAACACCGGGGAGCTGTTTTTT; CDR3aa: CASTTGVINTGELFF
abundance: NA; j_gene: TRBJ1-1; v_gene: TRBV11-2; d_gene: NA; CDR3nt: TGTGCCAGCAGCTCACGAACTCCGGGACATTTATTGTACACTGAAGCTTTCTTT; CDR3aa: CASSSRTPGHLLYTEAFF
abundance: NA; j_gene: TRBJ1-1; v_gene: TRBV11-3; d_gene: TRBD1; CDR3nt: TGTGCCAGCAGCTTAGAACAGGGGCCGACTGAAGCTTTCTTT; CDR3aa: CASSLEQGPTEAFF
abundance: NA; j_gene: TRBJ1-1; v_gene: TRBV6-1; d_gene: NA; CDR3nt: TGTGCCAGCAGTGAAGCCCTGGAGGCCCACCCTGAAGCTTTCTTT; CDR3aa: CASSEALEAHPEAFF
abundance: NA; j_gene: TRBJ1-5; v_gene: TRBV6-1; d_gene: TRBD1; CDR3nt: TGTGCCAGCGGGGGGGACAGGGTTCAGCCCCAGCATTTT; CDR3aa: CASGGDRVQPQHF
abundance: NA; j_gene: TRBJ1-5; v_gene: TRBV7-9; d_gene: NA; CDR3nt: TGTGCCAGCAGTTCCGAACAGGGTCAGCCCCAGCATTTT; CDR3aa: CASSSEQGQPQHF
abundance: NA; j_gene: TRBJ2-5; v_gene: TRBV12-5; d_gene: TRBD2; CDR3nt: TGTGCTAGTGGTTTGGGGACTAGCGGGAGCGGGGAGACCCAGTACTTC; CDR3aa: CASGLGTSGSGETQYF
abundance: NA; j_gene: TRBJ2-2; v_gene: TRBV10-3; d_gene: NA; CDR3nt: TGTGCCATCCTCAAAGGGGGGAACACCGGGGAGCTGTTTTTT; CDR3aa: CAILKGGNTGELFF
abundance: NA; j_gene: TRBJ1-1; v_gene: TRBV11-3; d_gene: TRBD1; CDR3nt: TGTGCCAGCAGCTTAGACCGGGACAGGAACACTGAAGCTTTCTTT; CDR3aa: CASSLDRDRNTEAFF
abundance: NA; j_gene: TRBJ2-1; v_gene: TRBV5-1; d_gene: TRBD2; CDR3nt: TGCGCCAGCAGCCCCCCCACTAGCGGGAGTAGCGATGAGCAGTTCTTC; CDR3aa: CASSPPTSGSSDEQFF
abundance: NA; j_gene: TRBJ1-6; v_gene: TRBV10-3; d_gene: TRBD1; CDR3nt: TGTGCCATCAGTGAGATTACAGGGGAGGTAAGTAATTCACCCCTCCACTTT; CDR3aa: CAISEITGEVSNSPLHF
abundance: few; j_gene: TRBJ1-4; v_gene: TRBV29-1; d_gene: TRBD1; CDR3nt: TGCAGCGTGGGGACAGGGCGGGAAAAACTGTTTTTT; CDR3aa: CSVGTGREKLFF
abundance: few; j_gene: TRBJ2-6; v_gene: TRBV2; d_gene: NA; CDR3nt: TGTGCCAGCAGATACTCTGGGGCCAACGTCCTGACTTTC; CDR3aa: CASRYSGANVLTF
abundance: NA; j_gene: TRBJ1-2; v_gene: TRBV11-2; d_gene: NA; CDR3nt: TGTGCCAGCAGCTTAGAAGAGCGGGGCTACACCTTC; CDR3aa: CASSLEERGYTF
abundance: NA; j_gene: TRBJ1-2; v_gene: TRBV9; d_gene: NA; CDR3nt: TGTGCCAGCAGCGTAGGGACTGGTACCGGCTACACCTTC; CDR3aa: CASSVGTGTGYTF
abundance: NA; j_gene: TRBJ1-2; v_gene: TRBV15; d_gene: TRBD1; CDR3nt: TGTGCCACCAGCTCAGACAGGGGAAGGGATGGCTACACCTTC; CDR3aa: CATSSDRGRDGYTF
abundance: NA; j_gene: TRBJ2-6; v_gene: TRBV5-1; d_gene: TRBD2; CDR3nt: TGCGCCAGCAGCAGGGGACTAGCTGATGGGGCCAACGTCCTGACTTTC; CDR3aa: CASSRGLADGANVLTF
abundance: NA; j_gene: TRBJ2-1; v_gene: TRBV30; d_gene: NA; CDR3nt: TGTGCCTGGAGTAGGGGGTCGGCCAATGAGCAGTTCTTC; CDR3aa: CAWSRGSANEQFF
abundance: NA; j_gene: TRBJ1-1; v_gene: TRBV19; d_gene: TRBD1; CDR3nt: TGTGCCAGTAGTATGCGGGACAGGGGACGGAGAGCTTTCTTT; CDR3aa: CASSMRDRGRRAFF
abundance: few; j_gene: TRBJ2-2; v_gene: TRBV6-5; d_gene: TRBD1; CDR3nt: TGTGCCAGCAGTCGGACAGGGGCGAACACCGGGGAGCTGTTTTTT; CDR3aa: CASSRTGANTGELFF
abundance: NA; j_gene: TRBJ1-1; v_gene: TRBV19; d_gene: NA; CDR3nt: TGTGCCAGTATCCCCCTAAGCGGTTCAGGAGTTGGCACTGAAGCTTTCTTT; CDR3aa: CASIPLSGSGVGTEAFF
abundance: NA; j_gene: TRBJ1-1; v_gene: TRBV27; d_gene: NA; CDR3nt: TGTGCCAGCAGTTTATATTTGGTCGGGGACACTGAAGCTTTCTTT; CDR3aa: CASSLYLVGDTEAFF
abundance: few; j_gene: TRBJ1-2; v_gene: TRBV5-5; d_gene: NA; CDR3nt: TGTGCCAGCAGCTTGGACCTACCAAGAGCTAACTATGGCTACACCTTC; CDR3aa: CASSLDLPRANYGYTF
abundance: few; j_gene: TRBJ1-1; v_gene: TRBV11-3; d_gene: NA; CDR3nt: TGTGCCAGCAGCCTTACAGGGTTCGGCACTGAAGCTTTCTTT; CDR3aa: CASSLTGFGTEAFF
abundance: NA; j_gene: TRBJ2-7; v_gene: TRBV11-2; d_gene: NA; CDR3nt: TGTGCCAGCAGCTTCGATGGCTGGAGCTCCTACGAGCAGTACTTC; CDR3aa: CASSFDGWSSYEQYF
abundance: NA; j_gene: TRBJ1-1; v_gene: TRBV18; d_gene: TRBD1; CDR3nt: TGTGCCAGCTCACCACCCGGACAGGGCATGAACACTGAAGCTTTCTTT; CDR3aa: CASSPPGQGMNTEAFF
abundance: NA; j_gene: TRBJ1-3; v_gene: TRBV10-3; d_gene: NA; CDR3nt: TGTGCCACCCATACAGGGACTGGAAACACCATATATTTT; CDR3aa: CATHTGTGNTIYF
abundance: NA; j_gene: TRBJ2-1; v_gene: TRBV4-3; d_gene: NA; CDR3nt: TGCGCCAGCAGCCCTACACAGGGACCTGAGCAGTTCTTC; CDR3aa: CASSPTQGPEQFF
abundance: few; j_gene: TRBJ2-1; v_gene: TRBV18; d_gene: NA; CDR3nt: TGTGCCAGCTCACCTAGACAACACGATGAGCAGTTCTTC; CDR3aa: CASSPRQHDEQFF
abundance: NA; j_gene: TRBJ1-1; v_gene: TRBV27; d_gene: NA; CDR3nt: TGTGCCAGCAGGGCAGCGGGGAGAACTAAAGCTTTCTTT; CDR3aa: CASRAAGRTKAFF
abundance: NA; j_gene: TRBJ1-4; v_gene: TRBV6-4; d_gene: NA; CDR3nt: TGTGCCAGCAGTGAAACTTGGACTTCGGGTAATGAAAAACTGTTTTTT; CDR3aa: CASSETWTSGNEKLFF
abundance: NA; j_gene: TRBJ2-3; v_gene: TRBV14; d_gene: TRBD1; CDR3nt: TGTGCCAGCAGCCAGGACAGGGTTGGCACAGATACGCAGTATTTT; CDR3aa: CASSQDRVGTDTQYF
abundance: NA; j_gene: TRBJ1-3; v_gene: TRBV7-2; d_gene: TRBD1; CDR3nt: TGTGCCAGCAGCTTAGTAGGGACAGGGGTCGGAAACACCATATATTTT; CDR3aa: CASSLVGTGVGNTIYF
abundance: NA; j_gene: TRBJ1-5; v_gene: TRBV18; d_gene: TRBD1; CDR3nt: TGTGCCAGCTCGCCCGGGACAGGGGAATCCCAGCCCCAGCATTTT; CDR3aa: CASSPGTGESQPQHF
abundance: once; j_gene: TRBJ2-7; v_gene: TRBV11-1; d_gene: TRBD1; CDR3nt: TGTGCCAGCAGCTTAGGAGGACAGGCCTACGAGCAGTACTTC; CDR3aa: CASSLGGQAYEQYF
abundance: NA; j_gene: TRBJ1-2; v_gene: TRBV7-7; d_gene: TRBD1; CDR3nt: TGTGCTAGCAGCAAACTAGGGGGCGATGGCTACACCTTC; CDR3aa: CASSKLGGDGYTF
abundance: few; j_gene: TRBJ1-5; v_gene: TRBV5-1; d_gene: NA; CDR3nt: TGCGCCAGCAGCCCGGACAGCGGCAATCAGCCCCAGCATTTT; CDR3aa: CASSPDSGNQPQHF
abundance: NA; j_gene: TRBJ1-2; v_gene: TRBV28; d_gene: TRBD1; CDR3nt: TGTGCCAGCAGTTTTAACGACAGGGTTAACTATGGCTACACCTTC; CDR3aa: CASSFNDRVNYGYTF
abundance: NA; j_gene: TRBJ2-3; v_gene: TRBV6-4; d_gene: TRBD2; CDR3nt: TGTGCCAGCAGTGAGACTAGCGGGGAGACAGATACGCAGTATTTT; CDR3aa: CASSETSGETDTQYF
abundance: NA; j_gene: TRBJ1-2; v_gene: TRBV6-5; d_gene: NA; CDR3nt: TGTGCCAGCAGTAAAGGACATTCCTATGGCTACACCTTC; CDR3aa: CASSKGHSYGYTF
abundance: medium-sized; j_gene: TRBJ1-5; v_gene: TRBV29-1; d_gene: TRBD1; CDR3nt: TGCAGCGTTAAGACAGGGGGCAATCAGCCCCAGCATTTT; CDR3aa: CSVKTGGNQPQHF
abundance: NA; j_gene: TRBJ2-1; v_gene: TRBV5-1; d_gene: TRBD2; CDR3nt: TGCGCCAGCAGCTTGGTACTAGCGGGAGACAATGAGCAGTTCTTC; CDR3aa: CASSLVLAGDNEQFF
abundance: NA; j_gene: TRBJ1-5; v_gene: TRBV18; d_gene: NA; CDR3nt: TGTGCCAGCTCACCCGGGGGGTCAGGCCAGCCCCAGCATTTT; CDR3aa: CASSPGGSGQPQHF
abundance: NA; j_gene: TRBJ2-1; v_gene: TRBV4-2; d_gene: TRBD2; CDR3nt: TGTGCCAGCAGCCAGGCCCGGGCTAGCGGGAGATTCAATGAGCAGTTCTTC; CDR3aa: CASSQARASGRFNEQFF